These 30 T cell receptor beta chains share one sample of origin, sequenced in a study of T cells in Graves' hyperthyroidism and ophthalmopathy. RNA transcripts gave rise to amplified TCR beta CDR3 regions. A set of HTBI primers served as the primers for a first-round RT-PCR of the TCR CDR3. TCRdb itself ran the multiplex PCR reads through MiXCR, one entry per CDR3 protein. The sample holds 35,000 to 45,000 distinct CDR3 sequences, roughly 49% seen once. The sequencing sample was made of blood. These TCRs come from a woman aged 45-65 years with Graves' hyperthyroidism that later progressed to Graves' ophthalmopathy.

This clonotype ranks as large (0.1 to 1%). The J gene is TRBJ2-7, the V gene TRBV20-1; 11 bases agree with TRBD2. Per the germline V gene, CDR1 is DFQATT and CDR2 is SNEGSKA (reference sequence). The V gene end was trimmed by 6 bases and the J gene end by 2 bases; junction bases not matched to a gene: 6. The CDR3 has 14 amino acids. The CDR3 region is CSAVTSGATYEQYF. CDR3 in DNA: TGCAGTGCGGTGACTAGCGGGGCTACCTACGAGCAGTACTTC.

This clonotype came up many times. J is TRBJ2-3 and V is TRBV12-3 or TRBV12-4, with D perhaps matching TRBD2 (6 bases). The CDR3 extends over 15 amino acids. The V gene lost 6 bases and the J gene lost 4 bases, with 17 bases spanning the gap. CDR3 in amino acids: CASSPRRGSSDTQYF. CDR3 nucleotide sequence: TGTGCCAGCAGCCCCAGGAGGGGAAGTTCAGATACGCAGTATTTT.

This clonotype was detected ten times or more. V and J are TRBV12-3 or TRBV12-4 and TRBJ2-7, with no clear D. Trimming cost V 6 bases and J 3 bases, with 9 bases left between them. CDR3 length: 12 amino acids. CDR3 coding DNA: TGTGCCAGCAGCGCGAGCGTCTACGAGCAGTACTTC. It yields the protein CASSASVYEQYF.

Within the sample, this clonotype is medium-sized. V is TRBV24-1 and J is TRBJ1-2; D unresolved. V was pared by 6 bases and J by 4 bases, with 8 bases between. Per the germline V gene, CDR1 is KGHDR and CDR2 is SFDVKD. This CDR3 spans 12 amino acids. CDR3 DNA: TGTGCCACCAGTCCAGACGGCTATGGCTACACCTTC. Residues: CATSPDGYGYTF.

In this sample, this clonotype is medium-sized (0.01 to 0.1%). The rearrangement links TRBV10-3 to TRBJ1-2; TRBD1 matches at 7 bases. Looked up from germline, CDR1 is ENHRY and CDR2 is SYGVKD. V dropped 5 bases and J dropped 5; count of bases not matched to a gene: 11. CDR3 length equals 15 residues. The CDR3 DNA reads TGTGCCATCAGTTACAAAACGGGACAGCTTTATGGCTACACCTTC. Amino acid sequence: CAISYKTGQLYGYTF.

As to this clonotype: Because it lacks the conserved phenylalanine or tryptophan at the end, this CDR3 is likely a read error. The chain is built from TRBV12-5 and TRBJ2-1, with a weak D call TRBD2 (5 bases). The CDR3 has 15 residues. CDR1 is LGHNT and CDR2 is FRNRAP in the germline V gene. The CDR3 DNA reads as TGTGCTAGTGGTACCCAGGAGGCGTCTTACAGTGAGCAGTTCCTC. This codes for CASGTQEASYSEQFL.

In this sample, this clonotype turned up once. The rearrangement uses TRBV20-1 and TRBJ1-2; 12 positions match TRBD1. V lost 3 bases, J lost 8 bases, and 7 bases stayed unmatched. Germline values: CDR1 DFQATT, CDR2 SNEGSKA (reference sequence). The CDR3 length is 14 residues. In DNA, the CDR3 is TGCAGTGCTAGCCGGGACAGGGGGCGCTACGGCTACACCTTC. As protein: CSASRDRGRYGYTF.

V and J are TRBV3-1 and TRBJ2-3; 15 nucleotides line up with TRBD2. The length of the CDR3 is 21 residues. CDR1 and CDR2 (germline): LGHDT, YNNKEL (reference sequence). The junction had 17 bases not matched to a gene; V was cut back by 4 bases and J by 3 bases. In nucleotides, the CDR3 is TGTGCCAGCAGCCTAAAGTTCCCGGGGACTAGCGGGAGGTACATGACAGATACGCAGTATTTT. Amino acid sequence: CASSLKFPGTSGRYMTDTQYF.

The chain combines TRBV5-1 with TRBJ2-1; perhaps D is TRBD1 or TRBD2 (5 bases each). Germline CDR1 and CDR2: SGHRS and YFSETQ. V was pared by 4 bases and J by 7 bases, with 18 bases between. The CDR3 is made up of 15 amino acids. The CDR3: CASSPGLEGWNEQFF. The CDR3 nucleotides read TGCGCCAGCAGCCCGGGGCTCGAGGGCTGGAATGAGCAGTTCTTC.

J is TRBJ2-4 and V is TRBV24-1; TRBD2 matches at 9 bases. The CDR3 is 18 amino acids. Germline V gene lookup returns CDR1 KGHDR and CDR2 SFDVKD. Trimming cost V 0 bases and J 0 bases; bases outside gene matches: 5. CDR3 coding DNA: TGTGCCACCAGTGATTTGCCTCTAGCGGGACTAGCCAAAAACATTCAGTACTTC. It specifies CATSDLPLAGLAKNIQYF.

This clonotype was recorded at least ten times. This clone may be a read error of a much larger clone one base away. The chain employs TRBV5-6 and TRBJ2-1, with TRBD2 matching 9 bases. Looked up from germline, CDR1 is SGHDT and CDR2 is YYEEEE. The CDR3 runs 14 residues. CDR3 amino acids: CAGSLGQREAEQFF. Written as DNA, the CDR3 is TGTGCCGGCAGCTTGGGCCAGCGGGAGGCCGAGCAGTTCTTC.

The V call is TRBV12-3 or TRBV12-4, the J call TRBJ1-3; 8 bases agree with TRBD1. Trimming cost V 5 bases and J 5 bases; bases outside gene matches: 11. The CDR3 has 16 residues. The CDR3 coding sequence is TGTGCCAGCAGTACCAGGGGGCGGACCGGGAGAAACACCATATATTTT. This sequence encodes CASSTRGRTGRNTIYF.

This clonotype has at least ten counts. The chain is built from TRBV6-2 or TRBV6-3 and TRBJ1-4; 10 positions match TRBD1. The length of the CDR3 is 15 residues. Germline CDR1 is MNHEY and CDR2 is SVGEGT. The V gene end was trimmed by 6 bases and the J gene end by 8 bases; junction bases not matched to a gene: 9. DNA for the CDR3: TGTGCCAGCAGCCTCGCCGGGACAGGGGAAGAAAAACTGTTTTTT. It specifies CASSLAGTGEEKLFF.

This clonotype was seen ten or more times. The CDR3 loop is CAWIPSGTGYGYTF. CDR3 bases: TGTGCCTGGATCCCCTCGGGGACTGGCTATGGCTACACCTTC. The V and J genes are TRBV30 and TRBJ1-2, with D possibly being TRBD1 (5 bases). The V end was cut by 4 bases, the J end by 4 bases, with 16 bases between. Germline V lookup: CDR1 GTSNPN, CDR2 SVGIG (reference sequence). The CDR3 is made up of 14 amino acids.

The V and J genes are TRBV19 and TRBJ2-3; 8 bases are shared with TRBD1. The germline V gene encodes CDR1 LNHDA and CDR2 SQIVND (reference sequence). The CDR3 sequence is 17 residues long. Trimming cost V 4 bases and J 4 bases; bases outside gene matches: 13. DNA for the CDR3: TGTGCCAGTAGTACATCCCTGACAGGGGATTTGTCAGATACGCAGTATTTT. This codes for CASSTSLTGDLSDTQYF.

This sequence joins TRBV24-1 and TRBJ2-5, with 7 bases aligning to TRBD2. The CDR3 totals 16 residues. V lost 4 bases and J lost 1; bases outside the gene matches: 8. Germline assignment: CDR1 KGHDR and CDR2 SFDVKD. The CDR3 sequence is CATSEQTSESQETQYF. The CDR3 nucleotides read TGTGCCACCAGTGAACAAACTAGCGAAAGCCAAGAGACCCAGTACTTC.

In the case of this clonotype: No conserved phenylalanine or tryptophan ends this CDR3, so it is likely a read error. The DNA is omitted, as the CDR3 cannot be located on it reliably, and the CDR3 follows TCRdb's listing. CDR3 sequence reads: CASSVATVR. This rearrangement joins TRBV9 to TRBJ2-1. The germline V gene has CDR1 SGDLS and CDR2 YYNGEE. The CDR3 contains 9 residues when both ends are counted.

This clonotype was recorded many times. The chain recombines TRBV30 with TRBJ1-2, with D hard to call. Trimming pared 0 bases from V and 7 bases from J, leaving 18 bases between. CDR1 and CDR2 (germline): GTSNPN, SVGIG (reference sequence). The CDR3 is 15 residues long. CDR3: CAWSVVSSKWSGYTF. CDR3 DNA sequence: TGTGCCTGGAGTGTAGTTTCCTCTAAATGGTCTGGCTACACCTTC. Drawing the rest from reference TRBV30 and TRBJ1-2, the complete variable domain is SQTIHQWPATLVQPVGSPLSLECTVEGTSNPNLYWYRQAAGRGLQLLFYSVGIGQISSEVPQNLSASRPQDRQFILSSKKLLLSDSGFYLCAWSVVSSKWSGYTFGSGTRLTVV.

The sample holds many counts of this clonotype. The J gene is TRBJ1-1, the V gene TRBV20-1; D is possibly TRBD1 (5 bases). Trimming left V 2 bases short and J 5 bases short, with 24 bases between. The CDR3 is 17 residues long. Germline V gene lookup returns CDR1 DFQATT and CDR2 SNEGSKA (reference sequence). Written as DNA, the CDR3 is TGCAGTGCTAGATCTTTCGCCACGGGGGGGGGATTGACTGAAGCTTTCTTT. Translating gives CSARSFATGGGLTEAFF.

This clonotype was observed many times. A read error may explain this, as a much larger clone is one base away. This chain connects TRBV7-9 to TRBJ2-2, with 7 bases fitting TRBD1. CDR3 length: 13 amino acids. The germline V gene has CDR1 SEHNR and CDR2 FQNEAQ (reference sequence). The CDR3 region has the DNA TGTGCCAGCAGCGGACAGGTCCTTGGGGAGCTGCTTTTT. It yields the protein CASSGQVLGELLF. Combining the CDR3 with reference TRBV7-9 and TRBJ2-2 gives the whole variable domain DTGVSQNPRHKITKRGQNVTFRCDPISEHNRLYWYRQTLGQGPEFLTYFQNEAQLEKSRLLSDRFSAERPKGSFSTLEIQRTEQGDSAMYLCASSGQVLGELLFGEGSRLTVL.

The sample holds many counts of this clonotype. V usage is TRBV7-9 and J usage is TRBJ1-4, with a tentative D call TRBD1 (5 bases). The germline V gene has CDR1 SEHNR and CDR2 FQNEAQ (reference sequence). This CDR3 spans 16 amino acids. V was clipped by 6 bases and J by 7 bases, with 21 bases between them. The CDR3 nucleotides are TGTGCCAGCAGAGAAGTTCGCCTGGGACGGGGTGAAAAACTGTTTTTT. This translates into CASREVRLGRGEKLFF.

Many counts were recorded for this clonotype. CDR3 sequence reads: CASSPGTGTDQETQYF. CDR3 coding DNA: TGTGCCAGCAGTCCGGGGACCGGGACCGACCAAGAGACCCAGTACTTC. V gene TRBV28 combines with J gene TRBJ2-5, with D perhaps matching TRBD1 or TRBD2 (5 bases each). V was trimmed by 5 bases and J by 0 bases, leaving 16 bases between them. CDR3 size: 16 residues. CDR1 is MDHEN, CDR2 SYDVKM, per germline.

This clonotype came up many times. The CDR3 reads CASSPIVGYEQYF. Written as DNA, the CDR3 is TGTGCCAGCAGTCCAATTGTAGGCTACGAGCAGTACTTC. The gene calls are TRBV12-3 or TRBV12-4 and TRBJ2-7; the D is unclear. The CDR3 length is 13 residues. Trimming left V 5 bases short and J 3 bases short, with 11 bases between.

The table lists this clonotype with many counts. This rearrangement joins TRBV20-1 to TRBJ2-6, with a weak D call TRBD2 (5 bases). This CDR3 is 16 amino acids long. Germline values: CDR1 DFQATT, CDR2 SNEGSKA (reference sequence). With 6 bases removed from V and 0 bases from J, the gap between germline ends came to 15 bases. This chain's CDR3 is CSAPSLGNSGANVLTF. CDR3 nucleotides: TGCAGTGCCCCTAGCCTCGGGAACTCTGGGGCCAACGTCCTGACTTTC.

This clonotype came up many times. The genes are TRBV3-1 and TRBJ2-3; the D gene is possibly TRBD2 (6 bases). CDR1 and CDR2 (germline): LGHDT, YNNKEL (reference sequence). The CDR3 loop spans 16 amino acids. Trimming left V 4 bases short and J 4 bases short, with 18 bases between. DNA of the CDR3: TGTGCCAGCAGCCCGGCGGACGCGGGAAGGTCAGATACGCAGTATTTT. It specifies CASSPADAGRSDTQYF.

By sample share, this clonotype is medium-sized. The chain has TRBV20-1 and TRBJ1-6; 7 nucleotides match TRBD1. V was pared by 3 bases and J by 7 bases, with 6 bases of the junction left unmatched. Germline V CDR1 and CDR2: DFQATT, SNEGSKA (reference sequence). The CDR3 spans 14 residues. DNA of the CDR3: TGCAGTGCTAGGGCCGGGACAGACAATTCACCCCTCCACTTT. It translates to CSARAGTDNSPLHF.

Remarks on this clonotype: One junction end does not reproduce the germline sequence, and a read error may be involved. This chain joins TRBV19 and TRBJ2-2; D is ambiguous. CDR1 LNHDA and CDR2 SQIVND come from the germline V gene (reference sequence). CDR3 size: 11 residues. The DNA of the CDR3 is TGTGCCGGTACCGAAACCGGTGAGCTGTTTTTT. Its protein is CAGTETGELFF.

This clonotype was picked up many times. This may arise from a read error, as a much more abundant clone is one base away. The chain recombines TRBV19 with TRBJ1-2, with a tentative D call TRBD1 (5 bases). The CDR3 spans 16 residues. Germline V gene lookup returns CDR1 LNHDA and CDR2 SQIVND (reference sequence). The V end lost 3 bases, the J end lost 3 bases, and 17 bases lay between the germline ends. Here the CDR3 reads CASSIRRDARYYGYTF. CDR3 nucleotides: TGTGCCAGTAGTATCCGCCGGGACGCACGTTACTATGGCTACACCTTC.

This clonotype is medium-sized by share. This chain links TRBV7-9 with TRBJ1-2, with 8 bases identical to TRBD1. V lost 0 bases, J lost 3 bases, and 12 bases stayed unmatched. From germline, CDR1 is SEHNR and CDR2 FQNEAQ (reference sequence). This CDR3 is built from 18 residues. In nucleotides, the CDR3 is TGTGCCAGCAGCTTAGCTTATTTGGGGACAGGAGGTTACTATGGCTACACCTTC. This codes for CASSLAYLGTGGYYGYTF.

This clonotype was seen at least ten times. A much bigger clone sits one base away, suggesting this may be a read error. This CDR3 fails to terminate in the conserved phenylalanine or tryptophan, so it likely reflects a read error. The gene calls are TRBV15 and TRBJ2-5; TRBD1 aligns across 9 bases. After removal of 0 bases from V and 0 bases from J, the junction contained 2 bases not matched to a gene. The CDR3 length is 16 residues. CDR1 and CDR2 from the germline V gene are LNHNV and YYDKDF (reference sequence). This chain's CDR3 is CATSRDGTGNQETQYL. The CDR3 nucleotides are TGTGCCACCAGCAGAGATGGGACAGGGAACCAAGAGACCCAGTACCTC.